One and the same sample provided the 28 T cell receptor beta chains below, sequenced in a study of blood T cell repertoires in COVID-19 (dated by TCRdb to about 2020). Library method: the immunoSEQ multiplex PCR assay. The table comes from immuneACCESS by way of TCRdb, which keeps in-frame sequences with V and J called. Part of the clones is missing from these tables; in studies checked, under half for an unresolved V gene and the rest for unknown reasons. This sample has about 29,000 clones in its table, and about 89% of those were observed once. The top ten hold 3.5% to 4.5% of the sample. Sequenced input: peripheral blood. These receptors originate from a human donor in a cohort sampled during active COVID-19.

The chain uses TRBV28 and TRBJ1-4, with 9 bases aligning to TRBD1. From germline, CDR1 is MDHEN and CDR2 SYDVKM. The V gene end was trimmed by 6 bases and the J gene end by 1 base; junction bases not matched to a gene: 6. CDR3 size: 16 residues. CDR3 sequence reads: CASSLQGAVTNEKLFF. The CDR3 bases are TGTGCCAGCAGCCTACAGGGGGCGGTAACTAATGAAAAACTGTTTTTT.

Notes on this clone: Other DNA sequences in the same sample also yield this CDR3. Here the CDR3 DNA reads TGTGCCACCAGTCCCAGCGGGGGGTACCAAGAGACCCAGTACTTC. Protein sequence: CATSPSGGYQETQYF. The rearrangement joins TRBV24-1 to TRBJ2-5, with 9 bases lining up with TRBD2. Germline V gene data show CDR1 as KGHDR and CDR2 as SFDVKD. V shed 6 bases and J 0 bases; nucleotides not matched to a gene: 4. This CDR3 region has 15 residues.

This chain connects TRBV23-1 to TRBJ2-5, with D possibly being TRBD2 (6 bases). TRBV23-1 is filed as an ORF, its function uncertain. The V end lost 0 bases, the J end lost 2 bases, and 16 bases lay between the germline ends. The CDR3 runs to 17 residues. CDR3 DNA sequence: TGCGCCAGCAGTCAATCCGGGCTAGCGATGAAACAAGAGACCCAGTACTTC. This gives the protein CASSQSGLAMKQETQYF.

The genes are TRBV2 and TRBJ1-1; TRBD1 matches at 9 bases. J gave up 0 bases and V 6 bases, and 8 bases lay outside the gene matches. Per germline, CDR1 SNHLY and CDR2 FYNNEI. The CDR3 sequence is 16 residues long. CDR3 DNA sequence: TGTGCCAGCAGCTTACAGGGGGCAGGGGTGAACACTGAAGCTTTCTTT. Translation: CASSLQGAGVNTEAFF. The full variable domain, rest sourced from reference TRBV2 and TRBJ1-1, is EPEVTQTPSHQVTQMGQEVILRCVPISNHLYFYWYRQILGQKVEFLVSFYNNEISEKSEIFDDQFSVERPDGSNFTLKIRSTKLEDSAMYFCASSLQGAGVNTEAFFGQGTRLTVV.

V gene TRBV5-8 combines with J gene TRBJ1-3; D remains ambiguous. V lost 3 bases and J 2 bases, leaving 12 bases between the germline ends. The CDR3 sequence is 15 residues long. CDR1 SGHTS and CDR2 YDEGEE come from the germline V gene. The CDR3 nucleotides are TGTGCCAGCAGCTACGGTTCGATAGCTGGAAACACCATATATTTT. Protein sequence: CASSYGSIAGNTIYF. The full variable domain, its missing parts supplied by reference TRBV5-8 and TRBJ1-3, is EAGVTQSPTHLIKTRGQQATLRCSPISGHTSVYWYQQALGLGLQFLLWYDEGEERNRGNFPPRFSGRQFPNYSSELNVNALELEDSALYLCASSYGSIAGNTIYFGEGSWLTVV.

CDR3 nucleotide sequence: TGTGCCAGCAGCTTGGGTACAGGGGACTATGGCTACACCTTC. It translates to CASSLGTGDYGYTF. The chain employs TRBV7-2 and TRBJ1-2, with 7 positions matching TRBD1. The trim removed 3 bases at V and 3 bases at J, leaving 4 bases unmatched. CDR1 is SGHTA, CDR2 FQGNSA, per germline. The CDR3 contains 14 residues.

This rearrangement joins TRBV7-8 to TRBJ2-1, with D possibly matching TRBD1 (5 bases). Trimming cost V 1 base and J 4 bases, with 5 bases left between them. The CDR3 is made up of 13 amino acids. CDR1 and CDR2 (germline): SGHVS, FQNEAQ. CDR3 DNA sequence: TGTGCCAGCAGCTTAGGACAGTACAATGAGCAGTTCTTC. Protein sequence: CASSLGQYNEQFF. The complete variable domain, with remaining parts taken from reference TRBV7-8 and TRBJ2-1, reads GAGVSQSPRYKVAKRGQDVALRCDPISGHVSLFWYQQALGQGPEFLTYFQNEAQLDKSGLPSDRFFAERPEGSVSTLKIQRTQQEDSAVYLCASSLGQYNEQFFGPGTRLTVL.

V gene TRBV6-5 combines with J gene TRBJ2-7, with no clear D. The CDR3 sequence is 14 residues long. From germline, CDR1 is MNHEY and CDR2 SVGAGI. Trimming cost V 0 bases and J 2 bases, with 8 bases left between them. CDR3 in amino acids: CASSYSVSTYEQYF. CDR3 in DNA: TGTGCCAGCAGTTACTCGGTCAGTACCTACGAGCAGTACTTC.

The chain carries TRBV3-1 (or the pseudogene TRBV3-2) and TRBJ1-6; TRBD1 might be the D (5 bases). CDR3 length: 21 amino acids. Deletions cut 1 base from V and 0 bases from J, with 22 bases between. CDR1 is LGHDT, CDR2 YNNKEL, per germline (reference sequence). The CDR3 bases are TGTGCCAGCAGCCAAGGTTTCGGGGGACGATATTTTAGCTCCTATAATTCACCCCTCCACTTT. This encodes CASSQGFGGRYFSSYNSPLHF.

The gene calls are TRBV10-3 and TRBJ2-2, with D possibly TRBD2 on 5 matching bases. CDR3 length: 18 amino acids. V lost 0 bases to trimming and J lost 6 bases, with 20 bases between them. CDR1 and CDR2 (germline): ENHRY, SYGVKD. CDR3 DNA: TGTGCCATCAGTGAGTCGAGATCTAGCATTAGAGGTGCCGGGGAGCTGTTTTTT. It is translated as CAISESRSSIRGAGELFF.

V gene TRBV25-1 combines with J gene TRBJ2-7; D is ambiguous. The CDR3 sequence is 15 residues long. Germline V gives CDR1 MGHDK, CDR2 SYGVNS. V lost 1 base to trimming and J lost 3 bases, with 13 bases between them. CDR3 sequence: CASSESAGLGYEQYF. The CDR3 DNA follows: TGTGCCAGCAGTGAATCGGCAGGATTAGGCTACGAGCAGTACTTC.

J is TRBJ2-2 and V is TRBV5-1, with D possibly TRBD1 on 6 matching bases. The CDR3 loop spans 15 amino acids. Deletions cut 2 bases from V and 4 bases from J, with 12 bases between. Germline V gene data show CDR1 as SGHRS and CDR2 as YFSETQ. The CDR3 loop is CASSFSIGGTGELFF. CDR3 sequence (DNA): TGCGCCAGCAGCTTCTCGATAGGGGGCACCGGGGAGCTGTTTTTT.

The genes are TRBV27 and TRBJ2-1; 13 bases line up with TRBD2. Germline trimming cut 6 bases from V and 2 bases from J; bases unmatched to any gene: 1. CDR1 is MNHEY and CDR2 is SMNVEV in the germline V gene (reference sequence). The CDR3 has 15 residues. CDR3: CASRLAGGPYNEQFF. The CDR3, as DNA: TGTGCCAGCAGACTAGCGGGGGGGCCCTACAATGAGCAGTTCTTC.

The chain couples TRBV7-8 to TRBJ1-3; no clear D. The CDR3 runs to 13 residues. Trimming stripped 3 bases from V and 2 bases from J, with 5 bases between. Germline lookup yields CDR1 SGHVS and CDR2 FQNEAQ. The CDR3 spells CASSLAAGNTIYF. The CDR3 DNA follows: TGTGCCAGCAGCTTGGCTGCTGGAAACACCATATATTTT.

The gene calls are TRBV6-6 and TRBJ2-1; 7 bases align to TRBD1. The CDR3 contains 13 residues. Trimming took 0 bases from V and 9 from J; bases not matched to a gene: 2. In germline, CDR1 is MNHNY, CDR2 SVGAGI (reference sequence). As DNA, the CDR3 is TGTGCCAGCAGTTACTCGAAGGGGGCTGAGCAGTTCTTC. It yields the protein CASSYSKGAEQFF.

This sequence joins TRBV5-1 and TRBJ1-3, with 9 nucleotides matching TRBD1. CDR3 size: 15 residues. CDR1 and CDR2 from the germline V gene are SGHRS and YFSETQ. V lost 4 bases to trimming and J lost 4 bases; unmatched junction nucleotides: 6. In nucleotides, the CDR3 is TGCGCCAGCAGCGATCGGACAGGGGCCGGAAACACCATATATTTT. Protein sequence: CASSDRTGAGNTIYF.

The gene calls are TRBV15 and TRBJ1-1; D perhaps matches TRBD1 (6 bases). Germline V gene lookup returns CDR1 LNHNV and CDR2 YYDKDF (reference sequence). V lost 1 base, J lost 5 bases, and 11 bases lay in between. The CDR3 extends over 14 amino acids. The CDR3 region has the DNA TGTGCCACCAGCAGAGTAAAGGGGGATACTGAAGCTTTCTTT. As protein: CATSRVKGDTEAFF. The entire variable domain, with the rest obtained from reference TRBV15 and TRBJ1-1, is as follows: DAMVIQNPRYQVTQFGKPVTLSCSQTLNHNVMYWYQQKSSQAPKLLFHYYDKDFNNEADTPDNFQSRRPNTSFCFLDIRSPGLGDTAMYLCATSRVKGDTEAFFGQGTRLTVV.

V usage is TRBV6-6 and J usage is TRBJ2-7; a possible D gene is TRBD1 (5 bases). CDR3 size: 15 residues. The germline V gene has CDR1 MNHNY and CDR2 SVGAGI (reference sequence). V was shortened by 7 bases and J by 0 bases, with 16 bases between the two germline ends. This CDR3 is CASTQPGQSSYEQYF. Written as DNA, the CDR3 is TGTGCCAGCACGCAACCAGGGCAAAGCTCCTACGAGCAGTACTTC.

CDR3 sequence (DNA): TGTGCCAGCAGTGAACAGGGGGCGCGGGAGACCCAGTACTTC. It is translated as CASSEQGARETQYF. The J gene is TRBJ2-5, the V gene TRBV6-1; TRBD1 matches at 8 bases. The CDR3 sequence is 14 residues long. V was pared by 2 bases and J by 5 bases, with 4 bases of the junction left unmatched. Per the germline V gene, CDR1 is MNHNS and CDR2 is SASEGT.

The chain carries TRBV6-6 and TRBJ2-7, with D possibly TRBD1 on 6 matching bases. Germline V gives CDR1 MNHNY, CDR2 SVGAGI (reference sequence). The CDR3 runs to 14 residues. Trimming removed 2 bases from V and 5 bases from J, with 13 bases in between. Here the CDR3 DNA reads TGTGCCAGCAGTTACGGCCAGGGGCTTAACGAGCAGTACTTC. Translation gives CASSYGQGLNEQYF.

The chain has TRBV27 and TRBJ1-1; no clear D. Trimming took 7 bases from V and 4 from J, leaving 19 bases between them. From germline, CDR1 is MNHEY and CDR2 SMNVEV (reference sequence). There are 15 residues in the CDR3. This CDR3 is CASNLKPSPGTEAFF. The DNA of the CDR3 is TGTGCCAGCAACCTGAAACCCTCGCCGGGCACTGAAGCTTTCTTT.

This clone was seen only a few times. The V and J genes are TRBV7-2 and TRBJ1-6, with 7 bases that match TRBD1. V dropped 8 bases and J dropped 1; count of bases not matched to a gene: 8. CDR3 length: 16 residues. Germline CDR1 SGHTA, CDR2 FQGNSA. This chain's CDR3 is CASGRDRESYNSPLHF. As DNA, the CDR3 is TGTGCCAGCGGAAGAGACAGGGAGTCCTATAATTCACCCCTCCACTTT.

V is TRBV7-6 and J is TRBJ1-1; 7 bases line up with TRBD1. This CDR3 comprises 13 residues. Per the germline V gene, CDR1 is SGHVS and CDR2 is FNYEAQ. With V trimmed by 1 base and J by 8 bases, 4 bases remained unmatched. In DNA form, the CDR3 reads TGTGCCAGCAGCTTAGACAGGGGCTCAGAAGCTTTCTTT. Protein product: CASSLDRGSEAFF.

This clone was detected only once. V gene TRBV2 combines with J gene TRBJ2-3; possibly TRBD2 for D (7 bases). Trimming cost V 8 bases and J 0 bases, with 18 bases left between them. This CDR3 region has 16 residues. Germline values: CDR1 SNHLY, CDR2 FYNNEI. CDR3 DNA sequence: TGTGCCAGCTATCAAAGTCGGGGGGCTAGCACAGATACGCAGTATTTT. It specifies CASYQSRGASTDTQYF.

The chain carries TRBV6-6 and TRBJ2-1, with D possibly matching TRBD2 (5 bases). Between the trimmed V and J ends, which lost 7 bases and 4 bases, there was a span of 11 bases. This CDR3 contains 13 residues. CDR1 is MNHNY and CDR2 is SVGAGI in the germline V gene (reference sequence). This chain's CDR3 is CASKPRVYNEQFF. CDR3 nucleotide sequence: TGTGCCAGCAAGCCGAGGGTTTACAATGAGCAGTTCTTC.

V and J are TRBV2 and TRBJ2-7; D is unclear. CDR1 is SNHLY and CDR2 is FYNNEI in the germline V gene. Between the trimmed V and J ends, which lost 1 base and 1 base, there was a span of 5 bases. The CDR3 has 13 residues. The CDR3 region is CASSEGGSYEQYF. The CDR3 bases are TGTGCCAGCAGTGAAGGCGGATCCTACGAGCAGTACTTC.

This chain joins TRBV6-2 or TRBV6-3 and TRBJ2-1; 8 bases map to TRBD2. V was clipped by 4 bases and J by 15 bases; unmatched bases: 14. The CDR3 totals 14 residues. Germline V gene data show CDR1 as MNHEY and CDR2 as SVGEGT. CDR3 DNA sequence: TGTGCCAGCAGTTCCCTGACTAGCGCCCGGGATGGGTTCTTC. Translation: CASSSLTSARDGFF.

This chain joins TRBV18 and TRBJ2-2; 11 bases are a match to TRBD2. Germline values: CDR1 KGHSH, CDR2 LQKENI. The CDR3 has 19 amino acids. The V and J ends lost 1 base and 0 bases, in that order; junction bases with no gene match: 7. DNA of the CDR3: TGTGCCAGCTCACCACGGTCCCTAGCGGGGGGCCCGAACACCGGGGAGCTGTTTTTT. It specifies CASSPRSLAGGPNTGELFF.